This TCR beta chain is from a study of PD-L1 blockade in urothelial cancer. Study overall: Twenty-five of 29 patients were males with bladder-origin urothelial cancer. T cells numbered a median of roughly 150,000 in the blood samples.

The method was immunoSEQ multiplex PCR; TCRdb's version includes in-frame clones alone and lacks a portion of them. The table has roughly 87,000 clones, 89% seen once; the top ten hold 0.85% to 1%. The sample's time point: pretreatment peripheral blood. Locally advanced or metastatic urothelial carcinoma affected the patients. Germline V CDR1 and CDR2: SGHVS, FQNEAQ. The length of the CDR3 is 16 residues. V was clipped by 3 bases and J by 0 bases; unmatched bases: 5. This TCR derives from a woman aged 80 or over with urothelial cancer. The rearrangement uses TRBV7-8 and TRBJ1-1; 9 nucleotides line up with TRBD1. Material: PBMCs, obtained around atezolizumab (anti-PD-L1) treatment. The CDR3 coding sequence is TGTGCCAGCAGCTTTGCCGACAGGGGGATGAACACTGAAGCTTTCTTT. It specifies CASSFADRGMNTEAFF.